The 18 T cell receptor beta chains below all came from one sample that was sequenced in a study of shared clonotypes between healthy human individuals. This table comes from immunoSEQ multiplex PCR, and its TCRdb copy is limited to in-frame clones, with some not included. The sample yields 2.3 million or so clones, more than 85% seen once. Specimen: naive CD4+ T cells from PBMCs. Sample subset: CD45RA+ positively selected. Every receptor here comes from a man between 18 and 29 years old in good health. Some clones in this sample may be carry-over from other donors' samples.

The V call is TRBV18, the J call TRBJ1-1; tentative D call: TRBD1 (6 bases). This CDR3 region has 15 residues. Trimming pared 3 bases from V and 9 bases from J, leaving 20 bases between. Germline loops: CDR1 KGHSH, CDR2 LQKENI. The CDR3 protein is CASSPADSALVQAFF. The CDR3 coding sequence is TGTGCCAGCTCACCGGCGGACAGTGCCCTCGTGCAAGCTTTCTTT. Filled out from reference TRBV18 and TRBJ1-1, the complete variable domain reads NAGVMQNPRHLVRRRGQEARLRCSPMKGHSHVYWYRQLPEEGLKFMVYLQKENIIDESGMPKERFSAEFPKEGPSILRIQQVVRGDSAAYFCASSPADSALVQAFFGQGTRLTVV.

The chain is built from TRBV28 and TRBJ1-2; the D is unclear. The V gene lost 2 bases and the J gene lost 1 base, with 5 bases spanning the gap. The CDR3 consists of 13 residues. CDR1 and CDR2 from the germline V gene are MDHEN and SYDVKM. CDR3 coding DNA: TGTGCCAGCAGTTTAGACCTTAACTATGGCTACACCTTC. Its translation is CASSLDLNYGYTF.

The CDR3 loop reads CATRLLGDPGGNTIYF. The DNA for the CDR3 is TGTGCCACTCGTTTGCTGGGGGACCCTGGTGGAAACACCATATATTTT. The chain has TRBV10-3 and TRBJ1-3, with a possible D match to TRBD1 (5 bases). Trimming shortened V by 10 bases and J by 3 bases, and 22 bases separated the two germline ends. Germline V gives CDR1 ENHRY, CDR2 SYGVKD. The CDR3 contains 16 residues.

This chain uses TRBV7-3 with TRBJ2-1; 7 bases align to TRBD2. Germline V gives CDR1 SGHTA, CDR2 FQGTGA. This CDR3 region has 15 residues. Trimming at V came to 5 bases and at J to 16 bases, leaving 20 bases not matched to a gene. The CDR3 DNA follows: TGTGCCAGCAGCCCGGGCTACTCGGGGGGAGGAATGGTTTTCTTC. This codes for CASSPGYSGGGMVFF.

V usage is TRBV7-2 and J usage is TRBJ1-1; D is unresolved. The CDR3 is made up of 14 amino acids. The V and J ends lost 4 bases and 7 bases respectively, with 16 bases between them. CDR1 and CDR2 (germline): SGHTA, FQGNSA. CDR3 nucleotide sequence: TGTGCCAGCAGCTGGAGGACCTTCGGAATTGAAGCTTTCTTT. Amino acid sequence: CASSWRTFGIEAFF. The whole variable domain, remainder taken from reference TRBV7-2 and TRBJ1-1, is GAGVSQSPSNKVTEKGKDVELRCDPISGHTALYWYRQSLGQGLEFLIYFQGNSAPDKSGLPSDRFSAERTGGSVSTLTIQRTQQEDSAVYLCASSWRTFGIEAFFGQGTRLTVV.

J is TRBJ1-1 and V is TRBV4-3; possible D gene TRBD1, 5 bases. The germline gives CDR1 LGHNA, CDR2 YSLEER. The V gene lost 0 bases and the J gene lost 3 bases, with 8 bases spanning the gap. This CDR3 has 14 amino acids. CDR3 protein: CASSQEGLDTEAFF. DNA for the CDR3: TGCGCCAGCAGCCAAGAGGGGCTGGACACTGAAGCTTTCTTT.

V and J are TRBV5-4 and TRBJ2-5, with 13 bases aligning to TRBD2. The CDR3 loop spans 15 amino acids. The ends lost 4 bases at V and 5 bases at J; junction bases unmatched: 5. Germline V gives CDR1 SGHNT, CDR2 YYREEE (reference sequence). The CDR3 coding sequence is TGTGCCAGCAGCCGGACTAGCGGGAGCGTGGAGACCCAGTACTTC. Translation gives CASSRTSGSVETQYF.

The chain couples TRBV28 to TRBJ2-1; D is perhaps TRBD2 (5 bases). Trimming left V 4 bases short and J 5 bases short, with 15 bases between. Germline CDR1 reads MDHEN; CDR2 reads SYDVKM. This CDR3 is built from 15 residues. CDR3 residues: CASSSHGERNNEQFF. The CDR3 DNA is TGTGCCAGCAGTTCCCACGGGGAGCGTAACAATGAGCAGTTCTTC.

This chain uses TRBV15 with TRBJ2-3; TRBD2 matches at 7 bases. Germline assignment: CDR1 LNHNV and CDR2 YYDKDF (reference sequence). The CDR3 has 15 residues. V was pared by 2 bases and J by 1 base, with 3 bases of the junction left unmatched. CDR3 bases: TGTGCCACCAGCAGACGGGGAGGGGGCACAGATACGCAGTATTTT. Translating it yields CATSRRGGGTDTQYF. The whole variable domain, filled in from reference TRBV15 and TRBJ2-3, reads DAMVIQNPRYQVTQFGKPVTLSCSQTLNHNVMYWYQQKSSQAPKLLFHYYDKDFNNEADTPDNFQSRRPNTSFCFLDIRSPGLGDTAMYLCATSRRGGGTDTQYFGPGTRLTVL.

This clone was observed once. This chain joins TRBV7-9 and TRBJ2-5; TRBD2 is a possible D gene (5 bases). Judging by the DNA end, TRBJ2-7 fits better; the J call may be wrong. Germline V gene lookup returns CDR1 SEHNR and CDR2 FQNEAQ (reference sequence). The CDR3 totals 14 residues. The CDR3 is CASSSDRGPGEQYF. CDR3 nucleotide sequence: TGTGCCAGCAGTTCGGACCGGGGTCCCGGCGAGCAGTACTTC.

This clone was detected only once. The CDR3 sequence: CASSRGLATAYEQYF. In DNA, the CDR3 is TGTGCCAGCAGCAGGGGTCTTGCGACAGCCTACGAGCAGTACTTC. The rearrangement joins TRBV6-6 to TRBJ2-7; D is possibly TRBD1 (6 bases). The CDR3 is 15 amino acids. The V end was cut by 6 bases, the J end by 2 bases, with 17 bases between. Looked up from germline, CDR1 is MNHNY and CDR2 is SVGAGI (reference sequence).

In this sample, this clone turned up once. V is TRBV7-8 and J is TRBJ2-1, with 9 bases that match TRBD2. This CDR3 region has 15 residues. J was trimmed by 7 bases and V by 0 bases; bases with no gene match: 4. Germline assignment: CDR1 SGHVS and CDR2 FQNEAQ. In DNA form, the CDR3 reads TGTGCCAGCAGCTTAGCGCGGCTAGCGGGGAATGAGCAGTTCTTC. Amino acids: CASSLARLAGNEQFF.

The chain uses TRBV7-9 and TRBJ2-1, with a tentative D call TRBD2 (6 bases). The ends were cut back, 11 bases at V and 6 bases at J, with 20 bases in the middle. Germline loops: CDR1 SEHNR, CDR2 FQNEAQ (reference sequence). This CDR3 is built from 14 residues. The CDR3 here is CAGLALRGVNEQFF. In nucleotides, the CDR3 is TGTGCCGGTCTAGCGCTAAGAGGAGTCAATGAGCAGTTCTTC.

The chain's CDR3 is CASSHGGQGGEKLFF. Written as DNA, the CDR3 is TGTGCCAGCAGTCATGGGGGACAGGGTGGTGAAAAACTGTTTTTT. The chain joins TRBV28 to TRBJ1-4; 9 bases agree with TRBD1. The CDR3 contains 15 residues. Looked up from germline, CDR1 is MDHEN and CDR2 is SYDVKM. V was pared by 5 bases and J by 7 bases, with 8 bases of the junction left unmatched.

The chain couples TRBV7-2 to TRBJ2-2; TRBD2 matches 9 bases. The CDR3 covers 15 residues. With 5 bases clipped from V and 6 bases from J, the junction kept 7 bases outside the gene matches. Germline values: CDR1 SGHTA, CDR2 FQGNSA. The CDR3 nucleotides read TGTGCCAGCAGCGATAGCGGGAGTTCGCCCGGGGAGCTGTTTTTT. It codes for CASSDSGSSPGELFF.

J is TRBJ2-2 and V is TRBV2; the match to TRBD1 covers 7 bases. Germline values: CDR1 SNHLY, CDR2 FYNNEI. Trimming removed 7 bases from V and 1 base from J; junction bases left unmatched: 6. CDR3 length: 15 amino acids. The CDR3 nucleotides are TGTGCCAGCAAGACGGGACAGCAGAACACCGGGGAGCTGTTTTTT. Translated: CASKTGQQNTGELFF. Full variable domain (rest looked up from reference TRBV2 and TRBJ2-2): EPEVTQTPSHQVTQMGQEVILRCVPISNHLYFYWYRQILGQKVEFLVSFYNNEISEKSEIFDDQFSVERPDGSNFTLKIRSTKLEDSAMYFCASKTGQQNTGELFFGEGSRLTVL.

The V gene is TRBV18, the J gene TRBJ1-1; 10 nucleotides align to TRBD1. The CDR3 runs to 18 residues. Germline V gene sequence: CDR1 KGHSH, CDR2 LQKENI. The V and J ends lost 5 bases and 4 bases, in that order; junction bases with no gene match: 16. CDR3 amino acids: CASSIQGQGLTRFTEAFF. CDR3 bases: TGTGCCAGCTCAATACAGGGACAGGGGCTTACTAGATTCACTGAAGCTTTCTTT.

This clone was seen just once. The V call is TRBV7-9, the J call TRBJ1-5, with TRBD1 as a possible D gene (6 bases). Germline CDR1 SEHNR, CDR2 FQNEAQ (reference sequence). V lost 5 bases, J lost 1 base, and 15 bases lay in between. The CDR3 covers 16 residues. As DNA, the CDR3 is TGTGCCAGCAGCCAAAGCCAGGGGACGAGCAATCAGCCCCAGCATTTT. Translation gives CASSQSQGTSNQPQHF.